The clone carrying this T cell receptor (beta chain) was found a few times. The antigen is unknown. Looked up from germline, CDR1 is LNHDA and CDR2 is SQIVND (reference sequence). The CDR3 spans 16 residues. Trimming left V 1 base short and J 4 bases short, with 16 bases between. TCRdb processed the reads anew with MiXCR; each CDR3 protein has one entry. Counted here are under 500,000 distinct CDR3 sequences, roughly 43% occurring once; the ten biggest clones make up about two fifths. This entry belongs to a study of T cell repertoires in cytomegalovirus infection. Study at large: Peptides in the study included HLA-C-restricted and HLA-B-restricted CMV epitopes. Based on public TCR beta signatures, there were indications of CMV infection and of a matching HLA type.

The study's findings and limits: Across the ex vivo response, the dominant clonotypes were HLA-C-restricted CMV-specific TCR beta clonotypes. Pooled public TCR beta family frequency picked out CMV carriers with the relevant HLA.

This specimen consisted of cultured PBMCs, obtained from culture after CMV antigen stimulation. The receptor was derived from a human donor in good health (CMV status not recorded). Some clones in this sample may be carry-over from other donors' samples. The chain combines TRBV19 with TRBJ1-1; perhaps TRBD1 as D (5 bases). The CDR3 loop reads CASSIAHLGGSTEAFF. The CDR3 bases are TGTGCCAGTAGTATAGCCCACCTCGGGGGGAGCACTGAAGCTTTCTTT.